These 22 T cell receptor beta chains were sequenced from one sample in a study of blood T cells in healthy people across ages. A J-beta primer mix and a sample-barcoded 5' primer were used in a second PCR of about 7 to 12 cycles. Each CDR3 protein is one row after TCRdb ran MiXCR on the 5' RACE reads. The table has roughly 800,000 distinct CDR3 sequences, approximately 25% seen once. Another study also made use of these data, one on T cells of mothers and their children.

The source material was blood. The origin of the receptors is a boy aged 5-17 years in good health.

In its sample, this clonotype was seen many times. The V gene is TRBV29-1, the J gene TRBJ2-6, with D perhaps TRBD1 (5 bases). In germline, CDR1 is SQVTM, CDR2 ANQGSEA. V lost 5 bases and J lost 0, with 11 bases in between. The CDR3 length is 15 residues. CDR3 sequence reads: CSVQGTLSGANVLTF. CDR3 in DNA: TGCAGCGTTCAGGGCACCCTCTCTGGGGCCAACGTCCTGACTTTC.

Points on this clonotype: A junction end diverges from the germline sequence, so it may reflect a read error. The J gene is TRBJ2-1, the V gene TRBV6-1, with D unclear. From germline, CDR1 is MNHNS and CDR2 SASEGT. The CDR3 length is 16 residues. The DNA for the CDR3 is TGTGCCAGCAGTGGACCCACATCGAGCTCCTACAATGAGCGGTTCTTC. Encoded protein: CASSGPTSSSYNERFF.

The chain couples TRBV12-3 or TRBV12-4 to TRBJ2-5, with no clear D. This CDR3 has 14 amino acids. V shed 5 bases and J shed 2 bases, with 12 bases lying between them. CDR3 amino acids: CASSDTVQQETQYF. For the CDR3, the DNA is TGTGCCAGCAGTGATACGGTACAGCAAGAGACCCAGTACTTC.

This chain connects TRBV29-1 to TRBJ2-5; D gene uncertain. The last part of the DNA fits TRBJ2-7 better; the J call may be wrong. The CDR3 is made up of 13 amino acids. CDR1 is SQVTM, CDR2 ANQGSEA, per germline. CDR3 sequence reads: CSVETQASYEQYF. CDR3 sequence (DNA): TGCAGCGTTGAAACCCAGGCATCCTACGAGCAGTACTTC.

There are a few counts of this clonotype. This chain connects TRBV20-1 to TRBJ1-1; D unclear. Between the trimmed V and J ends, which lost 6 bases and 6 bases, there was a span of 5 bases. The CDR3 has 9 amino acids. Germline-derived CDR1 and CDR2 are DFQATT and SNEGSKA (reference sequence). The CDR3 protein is CSATPEAFF. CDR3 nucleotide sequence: TGCAGTGCCACCCCTGAAGCTTTCTTT.

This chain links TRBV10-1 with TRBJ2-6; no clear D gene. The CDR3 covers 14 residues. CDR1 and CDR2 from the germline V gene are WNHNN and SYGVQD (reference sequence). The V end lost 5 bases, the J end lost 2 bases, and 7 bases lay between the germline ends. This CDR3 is CASSPQAGANVLTF. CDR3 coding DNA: TGCGCCAGCAGTCCCCAGGCTGGGGCCAACGTCCTGACTTTC.

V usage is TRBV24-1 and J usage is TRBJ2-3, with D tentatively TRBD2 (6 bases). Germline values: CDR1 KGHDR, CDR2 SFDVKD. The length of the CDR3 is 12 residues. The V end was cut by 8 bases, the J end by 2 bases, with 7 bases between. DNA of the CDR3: TGTGCCACCACGGGGGACACAGATACGCAGTATTTT. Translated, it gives CATTGDTDTQYF.

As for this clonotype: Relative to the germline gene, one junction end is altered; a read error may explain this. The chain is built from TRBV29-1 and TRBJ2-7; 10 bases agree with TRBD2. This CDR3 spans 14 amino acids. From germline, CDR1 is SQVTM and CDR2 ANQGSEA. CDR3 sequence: CSVEGTSDPYEQYF. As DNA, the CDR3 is TGCAGCGTCGAAGGGACTAGCGACCCCTACGAGCAGTACTTC.

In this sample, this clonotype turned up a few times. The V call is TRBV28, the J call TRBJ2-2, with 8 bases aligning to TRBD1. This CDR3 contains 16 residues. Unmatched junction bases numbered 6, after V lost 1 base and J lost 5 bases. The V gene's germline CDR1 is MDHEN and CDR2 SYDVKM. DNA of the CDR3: TGTGCCAGCAGTTTATCGGACAGGGTCCCAACCGGGGAGCTGTTTTTT. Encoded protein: CASSLSDRVPTGELFF.

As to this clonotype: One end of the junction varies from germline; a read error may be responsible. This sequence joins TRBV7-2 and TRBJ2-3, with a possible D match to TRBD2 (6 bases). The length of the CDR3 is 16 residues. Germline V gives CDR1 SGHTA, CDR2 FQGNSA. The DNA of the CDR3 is TGTGCCGGCAGACTAGTTTGGGGAGGTAGCACAGATACGCAGTATTTT. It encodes CAGRLVWGGSTDTQYF.

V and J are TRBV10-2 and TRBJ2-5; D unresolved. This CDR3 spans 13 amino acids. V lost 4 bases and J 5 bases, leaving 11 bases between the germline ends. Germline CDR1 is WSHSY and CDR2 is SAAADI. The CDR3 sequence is CASSARSMETQYF. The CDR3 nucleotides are TGCGCCAGCAGTGCCAGGAGTATGGAGACCCAGTACTTC.

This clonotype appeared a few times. Here the CDR3 reads CASSYSWILDSRTDTQYF. The DNA for the CDR3 is TGTGCCAGCAGTTACTCGTGGATCCTAGACTCCCGCACAGATACGCAGTATTTT. V and J are TRBV6-5 and TRBJ2-3; no definite D call. The CDR3 loop spans 18 amino acids. V lost 0 bases to trimming and J lost 1 base, with 17 bases between them. Germline V CDR1 and CDR2: MNHEY, SVGAGI.

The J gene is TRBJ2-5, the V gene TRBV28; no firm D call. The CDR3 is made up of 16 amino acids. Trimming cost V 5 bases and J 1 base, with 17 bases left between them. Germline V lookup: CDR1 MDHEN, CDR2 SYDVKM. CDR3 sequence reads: CASSPRHQVLQETQYF. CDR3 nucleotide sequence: TGTGCCAGCAGTCCTCGACACCAGGTCCTCCAAGAGACCCAGTACTTC.

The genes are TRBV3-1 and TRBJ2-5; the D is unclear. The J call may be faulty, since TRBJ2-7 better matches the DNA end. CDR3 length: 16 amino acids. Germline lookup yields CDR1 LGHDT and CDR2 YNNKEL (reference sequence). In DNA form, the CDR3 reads TGTGCCAGCAGCCCGCCATACGGCGATGGCTCCTACGAGCAGTACTTC. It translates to CASSPPYGDGSYEQYF.

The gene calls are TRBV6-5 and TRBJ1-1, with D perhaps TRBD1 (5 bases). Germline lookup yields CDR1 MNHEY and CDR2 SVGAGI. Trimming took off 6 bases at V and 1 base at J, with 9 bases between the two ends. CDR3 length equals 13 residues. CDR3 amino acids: CASRRTGNTEAFF. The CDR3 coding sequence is TGTGCCAGCAGACGTACAGGGAACACTGAAGCTTTCTTT.

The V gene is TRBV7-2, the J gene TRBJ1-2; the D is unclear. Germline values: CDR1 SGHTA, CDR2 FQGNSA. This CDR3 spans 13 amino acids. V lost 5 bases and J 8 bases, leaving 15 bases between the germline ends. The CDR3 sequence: CASSPGRERGYTF. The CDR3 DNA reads TGTGCCAGCAGCCCTGGGAGGGAACGGGGCTACACCTTC.

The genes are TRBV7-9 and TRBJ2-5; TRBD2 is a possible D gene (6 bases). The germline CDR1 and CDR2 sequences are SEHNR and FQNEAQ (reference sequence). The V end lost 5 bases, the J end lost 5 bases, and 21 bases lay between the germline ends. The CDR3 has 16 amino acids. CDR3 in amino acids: CASSHGTSYPGETQYF. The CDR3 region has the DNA TGTGCCAGCAGCCACGGGACTTCATACCCCGGGGAGACCCAGTACTTC.

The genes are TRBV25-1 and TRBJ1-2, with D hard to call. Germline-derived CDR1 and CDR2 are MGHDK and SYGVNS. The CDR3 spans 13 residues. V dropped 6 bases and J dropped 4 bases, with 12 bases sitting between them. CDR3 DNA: TGTGCCAGCAGAGGAGGATTGGCCTATGGCTACACCTTC. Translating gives CASRGGLAYGYTF.

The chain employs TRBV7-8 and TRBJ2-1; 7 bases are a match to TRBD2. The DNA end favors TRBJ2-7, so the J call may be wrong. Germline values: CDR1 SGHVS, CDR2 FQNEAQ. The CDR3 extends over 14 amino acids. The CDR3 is CASSGTTSSYEQYF. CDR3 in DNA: TGTGCCAGCAGCGGGACTACCTCTTCCTACGAGCAGTACTTC.

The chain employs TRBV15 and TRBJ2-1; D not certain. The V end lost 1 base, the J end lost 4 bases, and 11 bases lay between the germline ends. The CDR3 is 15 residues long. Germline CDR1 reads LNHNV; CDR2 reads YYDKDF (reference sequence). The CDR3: CATSRVGGAYNEQFF. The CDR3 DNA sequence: TGTGCCACCAGCAGAGTCGGCGGAGCGTACAATGAGCAGTTCTTC.

This chain's CDR3 is CASSPKGGSYETQYF. As DNA, the CDR3 is TGTGCCAGCAGCCCGAAAGGCGGGAGTTATGAGACCCAGTACTTC. This chain joins TRBV7-9 and TRBJ2-5, with TRBD2 matching over 7 bases. CDR1 and CDR2 from the germline V gene are SEHNR and FQNEAQ (reference sequence). CDR3 size: 15 residues. The trim removed 5 bases at V and 5 bases at J, leaving 11 bases unmatched.

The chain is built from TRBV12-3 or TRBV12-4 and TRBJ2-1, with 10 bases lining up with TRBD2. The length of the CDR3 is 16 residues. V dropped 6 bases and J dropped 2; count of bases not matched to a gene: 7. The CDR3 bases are TGTGCCAGCAGCTCTACTAGCGGGGAACCCTACAATGAGCAGTTCTTC. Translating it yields CASSSTSGEPYNEQFF.